This T cell receptor (beta chain) was recorded in a study of blood T cell repertoires in COVID-19. The overall study: Acute-phase and convalescent COVID-19 samples originated in the United States, Italy and Spain. The analysed material was cDNA or gDNA that came from T cells, B-cell-depleted T cells, or PBMCs.

Per the original data handling: For nucleated cells, counts were estimated from reference gene primer amplification. The repertoire was sequenced with immunoSEQ multiplex PCR; TCRdb's copy has only in-frame clones and lacks some. D and trimming come from the DNA, and the V and J calls and clone size come from that table. Here the sample spans 310,000 or so clones, roughly nine tenths being singletons. CDR1 LNHDA and CDR2 SQIVND come from the germline V gene (reference sequence). The V and J ends lost 8 bases and 0 bases, in that order; junction bases with no gene match: 12. The CDR3 runs 16 residues.

The source of this sequence is a young man who had recovered from COVID-19. V is TRBV19 and J is TRBJ1-1; 7 nucleotides line up with TRBD1. Sample: peripheral blood. CDR3 amino acids: CASRDRTYVLNTEAFF. The CDR3 bases are TGTGCCAGTCGGGACAGAACTTACGTATTGAACACTGAAGCTTTCTTT.